This T cell receptor (beta chain) was identified during a study of blood T cells in healthy people across ages. As for the study in general: When template switching was applied, about one barcoded beta molecule was captured per two T cells.

The second PCR ran roughly 6 to 11 cycles with a sample-barcoded 5' primer and J-beta primers. Researchers report that a template-switch adaptor with 12 random nucleotides tagged each cDNA molecule. TCRdb called the 5' RACE reads again in MiXCR, with one record for every CDR3 protein. The table shows hundreds of thousands of distinct CDR3 sequences, with roughly 53% occurring only once. A remark on this clonotype: Its antigen remains unknown.

Study-level findings and limits: Higher diversity and more naive CD4+ cells were features of long-lived donors, compared to aged donors.

This CDR3 is built from 16 residues. Trimming took 1 base from V and 1 from J; bases not matched to a gene: 6. The germline gives CDR1 SGHRS, CDR2 YFSETQ. This receptor was obtained from a man in his fifties or sixties in good health. Sample: blood. V usage is TRBV5-1 and J usage is TRBJ2-3; 7 bases line up with TRBD2. CDR3 loop: CASSLREAGGTDTQYF. CDR3 DNA: TGCGCCAGCAGCTTGAGGGAGGCGGGGGGCACAGATACGCAGTATTTT.